The clone carrying this TCR beta chain was detected once. What it binds is not known. This specimen belongs to a study of CD8+ T cells in alopecia areata. Treatment meaning: oral pan-JAK inhibitor, 5-10 mg twice daily. General study results and limits: Scalp clonality, along with expanded CD8+ clones among the top 100, was significantly decreased by tofacitinib.

After isolation, RNA underwent reverse transcription to generate cDNA as the sequencing template. The assay was immunoSEQ multiplex PCR, and TCRdb's table has in-frame clones only and misses some. The sample lists 85,000 to 110,000 clones; more than 75% were seen once. The CDR3 consists of 15 residues. Germline V lookup: CDR1 MNHEY, CDR2 SMNVEV (reference sequence). Trimming removed 1 base at V and 2 bases at J, with 12 bases between. Sequencing used CD8+ T cells sorted from blood, obtained around week 30, from a patient treated with tofacitinib. This receptor was obtained from a human donor with alopecia areata. The chain joins TRBV27 to TRBJ2-7; the D is unclear. The CDR3 sequence: CASSLFFPVAYEQYF. CDR3 DNA sequence: TGTGCCAGCAGTTTATTCTTTCCGGTGGCCTACGAGCAGTACTTC.